The 8 T cell receptor beta chains given below trace back to one sample, sequenced in a study of beta chain features in type 1 diabetes. Study-wide findings and caveats: TCRB CDR3s from Type 1 diabetes patients were moderately but significantly shorter in all four CD4+ subsets.

As every portion of the isolated RNA was reverse transcribed, the sequencing read expressed TCRB transcripts. The data were produced by immunoSEQ multiplex PCR, yet TCRdb's version contains in-frame clones alone and is incomplete. The sample includes roughly 700,000 clones, roughly 12% of them seen just once. No antigen is known for these receptors. The sequencing sample was made of naive CD4+ T cells from blood. These receptors were taken from a man between 18 and 35 years old with type 1 diabetes.

Comments on this clone: The junction does not match germline at one end; this may be a read error. This chain uses TRBV11-2 with TRBJ2-7; TRBD1 matches at 7 bases. This CDR3 is built from 17 residues. Germline V gene data show CDR1 as SGHAT and CDR2 as FQNNGV. CDR3 loop: CASRLAPTTGASYEQYF. CDR3 coding DNA: TGTGCCAGCAGATTAGCCCCCACCACAGGGGCGAGTTACGAGCAGTACTTC.

This clone was detected a few times. The chain employs TRBV19 and TRBJ2-7, with D possibly TRBD2 on 6 matching bases. The V and J ends lost 3 bases and 2 bases respectively, with 14 bases between them. The germline V gene encodes CDR1 LNHDA and CDR2 SQIVND (reference sequence). This CDR3 spans 15 amino acids. Written as DNA, the CDR3 is TGTGCCAGTAGTATCGAGGGAGGTGCCCCCTACGAGCAGTACTTC. Protein product: CASSIEGGAPYEQYF.

This clone was seen a few times. This sequence joins TRBV7-8 and TRBJ2-7; 10 bases fit TRBD2. The germline V gene encodes CDR1 SGHVS and CDR2 FQNEAQ. CDR3 length: 15 residues. Unmatched junction bases numbered 4, after V lost 1 base and J lost 4 bases. CDR3 in DNA: TGTGCCAGCAGCTTAGAACTAGCGGGGTCTTACGAGCAGTACTTC. As protein: CASSLELAGSYEQYF.

The gene calls are TRBV6-1 and TRBJ2-7, with D tentatively TRBD1 or TRBD2 (5 bases each). The V gene's germline CDR1 is MNHNS and CDR2 SASEGT. The V end was cut by 6 bases, the J end by 6 bases, with 21 bases between. This CDR3 comprises 15 residues. CDR3 residues: CASSRGPLNGVEQYF. CDR3 DNA: TGTGCCAGCAGCCGGGGACCCCTCAATGGGGTCGAGCAGTACTTC.

V is TRBV6-1 and J is TRBJ1-4; 7 bases match TRBD1. The CDR3 spans 16 residues. Germline values: CDR1 MNHNS, CDR2 SASEGT. Germline trimming cut 4 bases from V and 5 bases from J; bases unmatched to any gene: 10. The CDR3 sequence is CASSGLRQGANEKLFF. The CDR3 region has the DNA TGTGCCAGCAGTGGACTCCGACAGGGCGCAAATGAAAAACTGTTTTTT.

This chain joins TRBV7-3 and TRBJ2-1; a possible D gene is TRBD1 (5 bases). The V gene lost 4 bases and the J gene lost 0 bases, with 10 bases spanning the gap. This CDR3 comprises 15 residues. Germline CDR1 reads SGHTA; CDR2 reads FQGTGA. The CDR3 loop reads CASSSQGTSYNEQFF. CDR3 bases: TGTGCCAGCAGCTCTCAGGGAACCTCCTACAATGAGCAGTTCTTC. Combining the CDR3 with reference TRBV7-3 and TRBJ2-1 gives the whole variable domain GAGVSQTPSNKVTEKGKYVELRCDPISGHTALYWYRQSLGQGPEFLIYFQGTGAADDSGLPNDRFFAVRPEGSVSTLKIQRTERGDSAVYLCASSSQGTSYNEQFFGPGTRLTVL.

This clone was detected a few times. The rearrangement links TRBV11-2 to TRBJ1-1; TRBD1 matches 10 bases. V trimming: 5 bases; J trimming: 5 bases; junction bases outside the gene matches: 8. The germline gives CDR1 SGHAT, CDR2 FQNNGV. The CDR3 length is 15 residues. The CDR3, as DNA: TGTGCCAGCAGCCCCCTGACAGGGGGCTTGACTGAAGCTTTCTTT. It translates to CASSPLTGGLTEAFF.

There are a few counts of this clone. J is TRBJ2-3 and V is TRBV7-9; D remains unclear. V was shortened by 0 bases and J by 2 bases, with 3 bases between the two germline ends. The CDR3 runs 13 residues. The germline V gene has CDR1 SEHNR and CDR2 FQNEAQ (reference sequence). CDR3: CASSLATTDTQYF. CDR3 sequence (DNA): TGTGCCAGCAGCTTAGCTACCACAGATACGCAGTATTTT.